These T cell receptor beta chains were read from a single sample in a study of CD8 T cells in Susac syndrome. One entry per CDR3 protein results from TCRdb running MiXCR on the immunoSEQ multiplex PCR reads. The data show approximately 180,000 distinct CDR3 sequences, 85% to 95% seen once. The sample was CD4+ T cells from PBMCs. These receptors all come from a human donor with multiple sclerosis. Each CDR3 is given with its conserved first and last residue. The order of the fields is D gene, CDR3 length, clone size, V gene, J gene, CDR3 protein, CDR3 DNA. A D gene is named only where the DNA matches it firmly. Size tells how often a clone was seen (once, few, many) or the class of an expanded clone, and some rows leave it out.

-,13,-,TRBV28,TRBJ1-1,CATQRRTNTEAFF,TGTGCCACCCAGAGGAGGACGAACACTGAAGCTTTCTTT
-,10,-,TRBV6-6,TRBJ2-1,CASRGTEQFF,TGTGCCAGCCGAGGGACAGAGCAGTTCTTC
TRBD2,16,once,TRBV3-1,TRBJ2-3,CASSQESGLASDTQYF,TGTGCCAGCAGCCAAGAATCGGGACTAGCGTCAGATACGCAGTATTTT
-,14,once,TRBV12-3/TRBV12-4,TRBJ1-4,CASRDGPTNEKLFF,TGTGCCAGCAGGGACGGACCAACTAATGAAAAACTGTTTTTT
-,14,few,TRBV5-1,TRBJ2-5,CASSSGSGEETQYF,TGCGCCAGCAGCTCGGGTTCAGGGGAAGAGACCCAGTACTTC
-,13,-,TRBV6-6,TRBJ2-4,CASSLAGGNIQYF,TGTGCCAGCAGTTTGGCAGGGGGGAACATTCAGTACTTC
TRBD1,15,-,TRBV7-2,TRBJ1-6,CASSHRQGVGSPLHF,TGTGCCAGCAGCCACCGACAGGGAGTAGGTTCACCCCTCCACTTT
TRBD2,15,-,TRBV11-2,TRBJ2-7,CASSWTSGGEYEQYF,TGTGCCAGCAGCTGGACTAGCGGGGGGGAGTACGAGCAGTACTTC
-,15,-,TRBV19,TRBJ1-5,CASSISRFGNQPQHF,TGTGCCAGTAGTATATCGCGGTTTGGCAATCAGCCCCAGCATTTT
-,15,-,TRBV5-6,TRBJ2-1,CASSSVDLRGNEQFF,TGTGCCAGCAGCTCGGTTGATCTACGGGGGAATGAGCAGTTCTTC
-,14,-,TRBV7-9,TRBJ1-1,CASSFEGRPTEAFF,TGTGCCAGCAGCTTCGAAGGCAGGCCCACTGAAGCTTTCTTT
TRBD1,16,-,TRBV9,TRBJ2-7,CASSVAPDRGDYEQYF,TGTGCCAGCAGCGTAGCCCCGGACAGGGGTGACTACGAGCAGTACTTC
-,14,-,TRBV12-3/TRBV12-4,TRBJ1-5,CASTSGGVNQPQHF,TGTGCCAGCACTTCGGGGGGCGTGAATCAGCCCCAGCATTTT
TRBD2,14,once,TRBV20-1,TRBJ2-1,CSAPWASGTGEQFF,TGCAGTGCTCCATGGGCTAGCGGGACCGGTGAGCAGTTCTTC
-,13,-,TRBV9,TRBJ2-1,CASSRGGTNEQFF,TGTGCCAGCAGTCGAGGGGGGACTAATGAGCAGTTCTTC
TRBD2,14,-,TRBV28,TRBJ2-7,CASSLGGRRDEQYF,TGTGCCAGCAGTTTGGGGGGGAGGAGGGACGAGCAGTACTTC
-,12,-,TRBV29-1,TRBJ2-1,CSVGRVPHEQFF,TGCAGCGTCGGTCGGGTCCCCCATGAGCAGTTCTTC
TRBD2,15,-,TRBV4-3,TRBJ2-7,CASSQDAGTRLIQYF,TGCGCCAGCAGCCAAGACGCCGGGACTAGATTGATACAGTACTTC
-,15,-,TRBV6-2/TRBV6-3,TRBJ2-2,CASRQGRLGTGELFF,TGTGCCAGCAGACAGGGGAGGCTAGGCACCGGGGAGCTGTTTTTT
TRBD1,13,-,TRBV29-1,TRBJ1-2,CSAGEGANYGYTF,TGCAGCGCCGGGGAGGGGGCGAACTATGGCTACACCTTC
-,14,-,TRBV9,TRBJ1-4,CASSVDPVNEKLFF,TGTGCCAGCAGCGTAGACCCGGTTAATGAAAAACTGTTTTTT
-,14,once,TRBV7-9,TRBJ2-7,CASSMGTSSYEQYF,TGTGCCAGCAGCATGGGGACATCTTCCTACGAGCAGTACTTC
TRBD2,15,-,TRBV20-1,TRBJ2-1,CSSSLAGSSYNEQFF,TGCAGTTCTTCATTAGCGGGGAGCTCCTACAATGAGCAGTTCTTC
-,12,-,TRBV24-1,TRBJ2-1,CATSDSDRRQFF,TGTGCCACCAGTGACTCTGATCGGAGGCAGTTCTTC